Described below is a single TCR beta chain sequence and its context. At one boundary the junction diverges from the germline segment, which might be a read error. Germline CDR1 SGHVS, CDR2 FNYEAQ. The CDR3 length is 14 residues. TCRdb re-analysed the RT-PCR reads in MiXCR, keeping a single row per CDR3 protein. The sample has hundreds of thousands of distinct CDR3 sequences, 14% seen once. The sequence derives from a female donor in good health, serving as a healthy control. The rearrangement links TRBV7-6 to TRBJ2-3, with D perhaps matching TRBD1 (7 bases). The sequencing input was memory CD4+ T cells from blood. As DNA, the CDR3 is TGTGCCAGCAGCTTAACTTTGGCGGCGGGACAGCATAATTTT. Encoded protein: CASSLTLAAGQHNF.